These 6 T cell receptor beta chains originate from one sample sequenced in a study of OX40 agonist ivuxolimab in advanced cancers. Generated by immunoSEQ multiplex PCR, the TCRdb table keeps only in-frame clones and is missing some. The profile covers around 31,000 clones, with more than 85% appearing a single time and 35% to 40% taken by the ten largest. The specimen was CD4+ or CD8+ T cells sorted from blood, collected in a trial of the OX40 agonist ivuxolimab. All receptors come from an adult with an advanced solid tumor such as melanoma, head and neck, liver or kidney cancer.

The genes are TRBV2 and TRBJ2-7; 16 nucleotides agree with TRBD2. Germline-derived CDR1 and CDR2 are SNHLY and FYNNEI. The junction had 7 bases not matched to a gene; V was cut back by 6 bases and J by 2 bases. This CDR3 has 17 residues. This CDR3 is CASSSPGLAGGPYEQYF. The CDR3 region has the DNA TGTGCCAGCAGCTCCCCGGGACTAGCGGGAGGGCCCTACGAGCAGTACTTC. Based on the CDR3 plus reference TRBV2 and TRBJ2-7, the full variable domain is EPEVTQTPSHQVTQMGQEVILRCVPISNHLYFYWYRQILGQKVEFLVSFYNNEISEKSEIFDDQFSVERPDGSNFTLKIRSTKLEDSAMYFCASSSPGLAGGPYEQYFGPGTRLTVT.

This clone was counted once. The rearrangement links TRBV5-6 to TRBJ2-7; perhaps TRBD1 as D (5 bases). Germline loops: CDR1 SGHDT, CDR2 YYEEEE. The CDR3 is 14 amino acids. V dropped 0 bases and J dropped 3 bases, with 10 bases sitting between them. The CDR3 DNA reads TGTGCCAGCAGCTTGGACAGGTACTACTACGAGCAGTACTTC. It is translated as CASSLDRYYYEQYF.

V gene TRBV7-6 combines with J gene TRBJ2-3; D is unresolved. Germline loops: CDR1 SGHVS, CDR2 FNYEAQ. This CDR3 is built from 12 residues. V was cut by 6 bases and J by 1 base, with 5 bases left in between. The CDR3: CASRKGTDTQYF. The CDR3 nucleotides are TGTGCCAGCAGAAAAGGCACAGATACGCAGTATTTT.

A single count supports this clone. V gene TRBV4-1 combines with J gene TRBJ2-5; D gene ambiguous. Near its end, the DNA agrees better with TRBJ2-7, so the J call may be wrong. CDR1 and CDR2 from the germline V gene are MGHRA and YSYEKL. The CDR3 spans 15 residues. CDR3 amino acids: CASSQEYVFSYEQYF. In DNA, the CDR3 is TGCGCCAGCAGCCAAGAGTACGTCTTCTCCTACGAGCAGTACTTC.

The gene calls are TRBV9 and TRBJ1-1; maybe TRBD1 (5 bases). V was trimmed by 3 bases and J by 1 base, leaving 13 bases between them. Germline V gene sequence: CDR1 SGDLS, CDR2 YYNGEE. The CDR3 runs 15 residues. Here the CDR3 reads CASSAPGTGNTEAFF. In DNA, the CDR3 is TGTGCCAGCAGCGCTCCCGGGACGGGGAACACTGAAGCTTTCTTT.

The V and J genes are TRBV11-2 and TRBJ2-2, with 8 bases lining up with TRBD1. There are 18 residues in the CDR3. Germline-derived CDR1 and CDR2 are SGHAT and FQNNGV. With V trimmed by 1 base and J by 4 bases, 11 bases remained unmatched. CDR3 sequence (DNA): TGTGCCAGCAGCTTAGCCGGGACAGGTCCTCCGGGCACCGGGGAGCTGTTTTTT. Translated, it gives CASSLAGTGPPGTGELFF. Full variable domain (missing parts from reference TRBV11-2 and TRBJ2-2): EAGVAQSPRYKIIEKRQSVAFWCNPISGHATLYWYQQILGQGPKLLIQFQNNGVVDDSQLPKDRFSAERLKGVDSTLKIQPAKLEDSAVYLCASSLAGTGPPGTGELFFGEGSRLTVL.